The present T cell receptor (beta chain) was sequenced within a study of blood T cell repertoires in COVID-19. Study overall: COVID-19 samples collected from the United States, Italy and Spain covered acute and convalescent phases. Sources were T cells, B-cell-depleted T cells, or PBMCs; the material itself was cDNA or gDNA.

Study processing details: Cell counts per sample came from amplifying reference gene primers. TCRdb's copy holds only in-frame clones and misses some; the assay was immunoSEQ multiplex PCR. D and trimming come from the DNA, and the V and J calls and clone size come from that table. The sample has 120,000 to 150,000 clones; around 80% are singletons. Per germline, CDR1 MNHEY and CDR2 SMNVEV (reference sequence). The V and J ends lost 1 base and 1 base respectively, with 7 bases between them. The CDR3 sequence is 14 residues long. The chain uses TRBV27 and TRBJ1-1; the D gene is possibly TRBD1 (5 bases). The sequencing input was peripheral blood. This TCR was sampled from a human donor in a cohort sampled during active COVID-19. The CDR3 DNA follows: TGTGCCAGCAGTTTATACGGACAGAACACTGAAGCTTTCTTT. Residues: CASSLYGQNTEAFF.